This T cell receptor beta chain was retrieved from a study of shared clonotypes between healthy human individuals. For the study at large: Each donor contributed plates that comprised three CD4 naive, three CD4 memory, two CD8 naive and one CD8 memory. General study points: The study found roughly 5% of naive CD4 clonotypes shared across a handful of donors.

CDR1 and CDR2 from the germline V gene are SGHDT and YYEEEE. The CDR3 sequence is 14 residues long. The V and J ends lost 0 bases and 4 bases, in that order; junction bases with no gene match: 3. Sequencing used immunoSEQ multiplex PCR; TCRdb keeps in-frame clones, though not all of them. The sample includes 2,500,000 or so clones, 85% to 95% of them seen just once. Details on this clone: Its antigen is unidentified.

V is TRBV5-6 and J is TRBJ2-7; 8 positions match TRBD1. The sequencing sample was made of naive CD4+ T cells sorted from blood. Subset given: CD45RA+ positively selected. This TCR was sampled from a man younger than 35 in good health. CDR3 in amino acids: CASSLGGTGYEQYF. CDR3 bases: TGTGCCAGCAGCTTGGGGGGGACAGGATACGAGCAGTACTTC.